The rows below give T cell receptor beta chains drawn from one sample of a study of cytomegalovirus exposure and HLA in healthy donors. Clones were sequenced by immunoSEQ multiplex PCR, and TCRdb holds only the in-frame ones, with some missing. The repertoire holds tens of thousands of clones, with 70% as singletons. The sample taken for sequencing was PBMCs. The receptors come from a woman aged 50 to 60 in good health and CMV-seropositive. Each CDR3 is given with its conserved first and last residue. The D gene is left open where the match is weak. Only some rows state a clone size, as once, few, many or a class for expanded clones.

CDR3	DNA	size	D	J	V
CASSIGGQGFYGYTF	TGTGCCAGTAGTATAGGGGGACAGGGATTCTATGGCTACACCTTC	few	TRBD1	TRBJ1-2	TRBV19
CASSQGANEKLFF	TGTGCCAGCAGCCAAGGAGCTAATGAAAAACTGTTTTTT	-	-	TRBJ1-4	TRBV13
CASSTGLGYTGELFF	TGTGCCAGTAGTACGGGACTAGGCTACACCGGGGAGCTGTTTTTT	few	TRBD2	TRBJ2-2	TRBV19
CASSVGGRAVETQYF	TGTGCCAGCAGCGTGGGCGGGAGGGCCGTAGAGACCCAGTACTTC	-	TRBD2	TRBJ2-5	TRBV9
CAISEEGRQAFF	TGTGCCATCAGTGAAGAAGGGAGGCAAGCTTTCTTT	-	-	TRBJ1-1	TRBV10-3
CASSPAGGVYEQFF	TGTGCCAGCAGTCCAGCGGGAGGTGTATATGAGCAGTTCTTC	-	TRBD2	TRBJ2-1	TRBV6-1
CASSLGSGGFTDTQYF	TGTGCCAGCAGCTTGGGTAGCGGGGGGTTCACAGATACGCAGTATTTT	-	TRBD2	TRBJ2-3	TRBV5-4
CASSIDPYRGYGYTF	TGTGCCAGTAGTATAGATCCGTACAGGGGTTATGGCTACACCTTC	few	TRBD1	TRBJ1-2	TRBV19
CASSFDRGRETQYF	TGTGCCAGCAGTTTCGACAGGGGCCGGGAGACCCAGTACTTC	-	TRBD1	TRBJ2-5	TRBV6-6
CASSLTGNDQPQHF	TGTGCCAGCAGCCTGACAGGGAATGATCAGCCCCAGCATTTT	few	TRBD1	TRBJ1-5	TRBV7-8
CASSNSRDRGKLSVYEQYF	TGTGCCAGCAGTAACTCCCGGGACAGGGGGAAGCTGTCCGTCTACGAGCAGTACTTC	few	TRBD1	TRBJ2-7	TRBV28
CAWSSGMNTEAFF	TGTGCCTGGAGTTCAGGGATGAACACTGAAGCTTTCTTT	-	-	TRBJ1-1	TRBV30
CASSLRDGQNEQFF	TGTGCCAGCAGCTTAAGGGATGGACAGAATGAGCAGTTCTTC	-	-	TRBJ2-1	TRBV7-2
CASARDSSYNEQFF	TGTGCCAGCGCCCGGGACAGCTCCTACAATGAGCAGTTCTTC	once	TRBD1	TRBJ2-1	TRBV6-5
CASRRRTDAEAFF	TGTGCCAGCAGAAGAAGGACAGACGCGGAAGCTTTCTTT	-	-	TRBJ1-1	TRBV27
CASRNQGSYEQYF	TGTGCCAGCAGAAATCAGGGGTCCTACGAGCAGTACTTC	-	-	TRBJ2-7	TRBV28
CASSLVPGTVSEQYF	TGTGCCAGCAGCTTAGTCCCGGGGACAGTTTCCGAGCAGTACTTC	-	TRBD1	TRBJ2-7	TRBV7-2
CASSFALAGSTDTQYF	TGTGCCAGCAGCTTCGCATTAGCGGGAAGCACAGATACGCAGTATTTT	-	TRBD2	TRBJ2-3	TRBV5-4
CASSSTVSFMNTEAFF	TGTGCCAGCAGTTCGACAGTTTCCTTCATGAACACTGAAGCTTTCTTT	-	-	TRBJ1-1	TRBV28
CASGPGGENSPLHF	TGTGCCAGCGGGCCCGGGGGGGAAAATTCACCCCTCCACTTT	-	-	TRBJ1-6	TRBV2
CASSDNGQGNNYGYTF	TGTGCCAGCAGCGACAACGGACAGGGAAACAACTATGGCTACACCTTC	-	-	TRBJ1-2	TRBV21-1
CASSTPGQGPHPDIQYF	TGTGCCAGCAGCACCCCCGGACAGGGACCACATCCAGACATTCAGTACTTC	-	TRBD1	TRBJ2-4	TRBV7-6
CASRSTSGENIQYF	TGTGCCAGCAGAAGTACTAGCGGGGAAAACATTCAGTACTTC	few	TRBD2	TRBJ2-4	TRBV6-5
CASSQGPGPPAGELFF	TGCGCCAGCTCCCAAGGCCCAGGGCCGCCCGCCGGGGAGCTGTTTTTT	-	-	TRBJ2-2	TRBV4-1
CASSLSSYEQYF	TGTGCCAGCAGCTTGAGCTCCTACGAGCAGTACTTC	-	-	TRBJ2-7	TRBV7-6
CASSQRTSGGADEQFF	TGTGCCAGCAGCCAAAGGACTAGCGGGGGGGCCGATGAGCAGTTCTTC	once	TRBD2	TRBJ2-1	TRBV7-2
CASDRAYGNQPQHF	TGTGCCAGTGACAGGGCGTATGGCAATCAGCCCCAGCATTTT	-	TRBD1	TRBJ1-5	TRBV2
CASTRDRATNYGYTF	TGTGCCAGCACCCGGGACAGGGCTACTAACTATGGCTACACCTTC	-	TRBD1	TRBJ1-2	TRBV6-1
CASIFGTGGSYEQYF	TGTGCCAGCATATTTGGGACAGGGGGTTCCTACGAGCAGTACTTC	-	TRBD1	TRBJ2-7	TRBV6-1
CASSPSVNYGYTF	TGTGCCAGCAGCCCCAGTGTTAACTATGGCTACACCTTC	-	-	TRBJ1-2	TRBV7-9
CASSLALRGRQETQYF	TGCGCCAGCAGCTTGGCGTTAAGGGGGCGGCAAGAGACCCAGTACTTC	-	TRBD1	TRBJ2-5	TRBV5-1
CASSVGTDNYGYTF	TGTGCCAGCAGCGTAGGAACAGACAACTATGGCTACACCTTC	-	-	TRBJ1-2	TRBV9
CASSLTGSYGYGYTF	TGTGCCAGCAGCTTAACAGGGAGTTATGGCTATGGCTACACCTTC	-	-	TRBJ1-2	TRBV11-2
CASSTGQLASGYTF	TGTGCCAGCAGCACGGGACAGCTTGCCAGTGGCTACACCTTC	-	TRBD1	TRBJ1-2	TRBV7-9
CASSWDYATSGASTQYF	TGTGCCAGCAGCTGGGACTATGCGACTAGCGGGGCTTCGACCCAGTACTTC	-	TRBD2	TRBJ2-5	TRBV28
CASSQDSSRGTGELFF	TGCGCCAGCAGCCAAGATTCGTCACGGGGCACCGGGGAGCTGTTTTTT	-	-	TRBJ2-2	TRBV4-1
CASSVAGLSTDTQYF	TGTGCCAGCAGTGTAGCGGGGCTGAGCACAGATACGCAGTATTTT	-	TRBD2	TRBJ2-3	TRBV6-1